Below are 24 T cell receptor beta chains sequenced from a single sample in a study of blood T cells in healthy people across ages. The use of a sample-barcoded 5' primer and a J-beta primer mix characterized a second PCR of about 7 to 12 cycles. One entry per CDR3 protein, called by TCRdb with MiXCR from the 5' RACE reads. The sample shows 1 million or so distinct CDR3 sequences, around 27% of them seen only once. The same data also contributed to another study, on T cells of mothers and their children.

The material sequenced was blood. The receptors here all came from a girl under 10 years old in good health.

This clonotype has ten or more counts. The gene calls are TRBV20-1 and TRBJ2-2, with D hard to call. The germline V and J ends were trimmed by 6 bases and 4 bases, with 12 bases remaining between them. CDR1 is DFQATT, CDR2 SNEGSKA, per germline (reference sequence). The CDR3 is 13 residues long. The CDR3 DNA reads as TGCAGTGCCCCCTCCCCGCCCACCGGGGAGCTGTTTTTT. This sequence encodes CSAPSPPTGELFF.

On this clonotype itself: A junction boundary mismatches the germline segment, possibly from a read error. The rearrangement links TRBV5-4 to TRBJ2-1, with a tentative D call TRBD1 (6 bases). The CDR3 has 12 amino acids. In germline, CDR1 is SGHNT, CDR2 YYREEE (reference sequence). CDR3 amino acids: CASSSNTGIRYF. CDR3 in DNA: TGTGCCAGCAGCTCGAACACAGGGATACGGTACTTC.

This chain joins TRBV4-1 and TRBJ2-1, with a weak D call TRBD2 (6 bases). V lost 1 base and J 0 bases, leaving 19 bases between the germline ends. This CDR3 contains 19 residues. Germline CDR1 MGHRA, CDR2 YSYEKL. CDR3 protein: CASSQAISNPGLSYNEQFF. The CDR3 nucleotides are TGCGCCAGCAGCCAAGCAATTAGTAACCCGGGACTCTCCTACAATGAGCAGTTCTTC.

The table lists this clonotype with a few counts. The chain combines TRBV6-5 with TRBJ1-5, with D maybe TRBD1 (6 bases). The V gene lost 3 bases and the J gene lost 5 bases, with 8 bases spanning the gap. Germline loops: CDR1 MNHEY, CDR2 SVGAGI. CDR3 length: 13 amino acids. The CDR3 DNA is TGTGCCAGCAGTTATGACAGGTATCAGCCCCAGCATTTT. It specifies CASSYDRYQPQHF.

The chain combines TRBV18 with TRBJ1-4; D may be TRBD1 (6 bases). Germline V lookup: CDR1 KGHSH, CDR2 LQKENI. CDR3 length equals 13 residues. V lost 3 bases to trimming and J lost 13 bases, with 15 bases between them. CDR3 protein: CASSPDWGRGLFF. As DNA, the CDR3 is TGTGCCAGCTCACCGGATTGGGGGCGAGGACTGTTTTTT. The variable domain in full, completed from reference TRBV18 and TRBJ1-4, reads NAGVMQNPRHLVRRRGQEARLRCSPMKGHSHVYWYRQLPEEGLKFMVYLQKENIIDESGMPKERFSAEFPKEGPSILRIQQVVRGDSAAYFCASSPDWGRGLFFGSGTQLSVL.

This clonotype was seen more than once but under ten times. The chain couples TRBV20-1 to TRBJ2-7; the match to TRBD1 covers 7 bases. CDR1 is DFQATT, CDR2 SNEGSKA, per germline (reference sequence). Trimming took 1 base from V and 7 from J; bases not matched to a gene: 7. The CDR3 has 13 amino acids. The DNA for the CDR3 is TGCAGTGCTAGAGTTGAGGGGGCAGGGGAGCAGTACTTC. Protein product: CSARVEGAGEQYF.

This chain uses TRBV11-2 with TRBJ1-1; D unresolved. V was cut by 4 bases and J by 4 bases, with 16 bases left in between. The germline CDR1 and CDR2 sequences are SGHAT and FQNNGV. This CDR3 spans 15 amino acids. The CDR3 protein is CASSSITTLTTEAFF. CDR3 nucleotides: TGTGCCAGCAGCTCGATCACAACGTTGACCACTGAAGCTTTCTTT.

The chain joins TRBV20-1 to TRBJ2-3; 13 bases line up with TRBD2. J gave up 5 bases and V 6 bases, and 11 bases lay outside the gene matches. The CDR3 loop spans 16 amino acids. Germline lookup yields CDR1 DFQATT and CDR2 SNEGSKA (reference sequence). The CDR3 nucleotides are TGCAGTGCCGACCGACTAGCGGGAGGTAAAAGAGATACGCAGTATTTT. Protein: CSADRLAGGKRDTQYF.

This clonotype was found a few times. This rearrangement joins TRBV7-6 to TRBJ2-5; a weak D match, TRBD1 (5 bases). The J call may be faulty, since TRBJ2-7 better matches the DNA end. Looked up from germline, CDR1 is SGHVS and CDR2 is FNYEAQ. The CDR3 extends over 15 amino acids. The CDR3 DNA reads TGTGCCAGCAGCTCCGGACAATCGAGCTCCTACGAGCAGTACTTC. Amino acid sequence: CASSSGQSSSYEQYF.

This rearrangement joins TRBV29-1 to TRBJ2-1, with 10 nucleotides matching TRBD1. The trim removed 7 bases at V and 5 bases at J, leaving 5 bases unmatched. CDR1 SQVTM and CDR2 ANQGSEA come from the germline V gene. CDR3 size: 13 residues. CDR3 coding DNA: TGCAGCGGGGAGGGGACAGGGGACAATGAGCAGTTCTTC. Residues: CSGEGTGDNEQFF.

This clonotype has more than one count but fewer than ten. The rearrangement joins TRBV6-2 or TRBV6-3 to TRBJ2-7, with TRBD1 as a possible D gene (6 bases). The CDR3 sequence is 15 residues long. V was trimmed by 4 bases and J by 7 bases, leaving 20 bases between them. Germline V gene data show CDR1 as MNHEY and CDR2 as SVGEGT. CDR3: CASSWQDSSTGEQYF. In nucleotides, the CDR3 is TGTGCCAGCAGTTGGCAGGACAGTTCGACTGGGGAGCAGTACTTC.

In its sample, this clonotype was seen many times. The chain combines TRBV27 with TRBJ2-7; D is undetermined. Looked up from germline, CDR1 is MNHEY and CDR2 is SMNVEV (reference sequence). Trimming took 6 bases from V and 7 from J, leaving 10 bases between them. The length of the CDR3 is 11 residues. CDR3 loop: CASSWGGEQYF. CDR3 coding DNA: TGTGCCAGCAGCTGGGGTGGGGAGCAGTACTTC.

This rearrangement joins TRBV18 to TRBJ2-5; D is undetermined. Germline CDR1 is KGHSH and CDR2 is LQKENI. This CDR3 has 14 residues. Trimming pared 6 bases from V and 8 bases from J, leaving 19 bases between. The CDR3 is CASSQNMGIETQYF. CDR3 nucleotides: TGTGCCAGCTCCCAAAACATGGGTATTGAAACCCAGTACTTC.

This clonotype has just a few counts. The chain combines TRBV12-3 or TRBV12-4 with TRBJ2-5; the match to TRBD2 covers 9 bases. Trimming at V came to 6 bases and at J to 2 bases, leaving 4 bases not matched to a gene. The CDR3 spans 14 residues. The CDR3 region has the DNA TGTGCCAGCAGACCGCGGGGGGGACAAGAGACCCAGTACTTC. Translation gives CASRPRGGQETQYF.

The rearrangement joins TRBV29-1 to TRBJ1-1, with a possible D match to TRBD1 (5 bases). The CDR3 is made up of 11 amino acids. Per germline, CDR1 SQVTM and CDR2 ANQGSEA. V was pared by 4 bases and J by 4 bases, with 7 bases between. CDR3 region: CSVGGFTEAFF. The CDR3 nucleotides are TGCAGCGTTGGGGGGTTCACTGAAGCTTTCTTT.

The genes are TRBV6-5 and TRBJ2-1, with a possible D match to TRBD1 (5 bases). The DNA end favors TRBJ2-7, so the J call may be wrong. Germline values: CDR1 MNHEY, CDR2 SVGAGI. This CDR3 is built from 14 residues. The CDR3 region has the DNA TGTGCCAGCAGTTACTCGAAGGGGCGAAACGAGCAGTACTTC. This translates into CASSYSKGRNEQYF.

The rearrangement joins TRBV12-3 or TRBV12-4 to TRBJ2-5; TRBD2 matches 10 bases. The DNA end lines up better with TRBJ2-1; the J call may be wrong. CDR3 length: 15 residues. The CDR3 DNA sequence: TGTGCCAGCAGGCCACTAGCGGGACCGTGGGATGAGCAGTTCTTC. This sequence encodes CASRPLAGPWDEQFF.

DNA of the CDR3: TGTGCCAGCAGCTTTTCTAGCGGGGGCACCTACGAGCAGTACTTC. It specifies CASSFSSGGTYEQYF. This sequence joins TRBV13 and TRBJ2-7, with 10 bases that match TRBD2. The CDR3 is 15 residues long. V lost 3 bases, J lost 2 bases, and 4 bases stayed unmatched. Germline CDR1 PRHDT, CDR2 FYEKMQ (reference sequence).

This clonotype came up a few times. The chain employs TRBV9 and TRBJ2-5, with 8 positions matching TRBD2. Judging by the DNA end, TRBJ2-1 fits better; the J call may be wrong. This CDR3 comprises 15 residues. Germline V gene data show CDR1 as SGDLS and CDR2 as YYNGEE. CDR3 DNA sequence: TGTGCCAGCAGCGTAGCAGCGGGGGCCTACAATGAGCAGTTCTTC. This translates into CASSVAAGAYNEQFF.

This clonotype was seen only a few times. This chain links TRBV12-3 or TRBV12-4 with TRBJ2-1; D remains unclear. V lost 3 bases, J lost 12 bases, and 9 bases lay in between. The CDR3 covers 11 residues. The CDR3 nucleotides read TGTGCCAGCAGTTTTGGGGAATTGCAGTTCTTC. It encodes CASSFGELQFF.

J is TRBJ1-1 and V is TRBV20-1; D uncertain. CDR3 length: 12 residues. Trimming removed 3 bases from V and 6 bases from J, with 11 bases in between. Per the germline V gene, CDR1 is DFQATT and CDR2 is SNEGSKA (reference sequence). The CDR3: CSARGIGAEAFF. The DNA of the CDR3 is TGCAGTGCTAGGGGTATCGGGGCTGAAGCTTTCTTT.

The genes are TRBV4-1 and TRBJ2-6; TRBD1 matches at 9 bases. J lost 1 base, V lost 3 bases, and 10 bases had no gene match. The V gene's germline CDR1 is MGHRA and CDR2 YSYEKL. The CDR3 runs 19 residues. The CDR3: CASSHLPPGQGSGANVLTF. The CDR3, as DNA: TGCGCCAGCAGCCATCTACCACCGGGACAGGGATCTGGGGCCAACGTCCTGACTTTC.

This clonotype was found once. Written as DNA, the CDR3 is TGCAGTGCCCAGACTAGCGGGAGTTCAATGAGGCATACGCAGTATTTT. It codes for CSAQTSGSSMRHTQYF. The chain recombines TRBV20-1 with TRBJ2-3; 12 bases agree with TRBD2. This CDR3 has 16 residues. Germline CDR1 is DFQATT and CDR2 is SNEGSKA (reference sequence). V lost 6 bases to trimming and J lost 7 bases; unmatched junction nucleotides: 14.

V is TRBV10-3 and J is TRBJ1-1, with D perhaps TRBD1 (5 bases). V was shortened by 11 bases and J by 0 bases, with 16 bases between the two germline ends. This CDR3 contains 14 residues. Germline V lookup: CDR1 ENHRY, CDR2 SYGVKD. The CDR3 region is CASGLAGLNTEAFF. The CDR3 DNA sequence: TGTGCCTCCGGCCTGGCAGGGTTGAACACTGAAGCTTTCTTT.